This T cell receptor beta chain was sequenced in a study of control samples from healthy donors and cancer patients. Measured with immunoSEQ multiplex PCR; TCRdb has only the in-frame clones, and not every one. The repertoire includes over 150,000 clones, 90% of them detected once, and about 1.4% sits in the top ten. About this clone: Germline is not matched at one junction end, which may reflect a read error.

Germline V CDR1 and CDR2: SGHNT, YYREEE (reference sequence). The CDR3 totals 16 residues. Material for sequencing was blood. The chain carries TRBV5-4 and TRBJ2-5, with 11 bases matching TRBD2. The receptor was derived from a woman in her 50s in good health. CDR3 in amino acids: CASRLVLAGVGETQYF. The CDR3 DNA reads as TGTGCCAGCAGATTGGTACTAGCGGGAGTCGGTGAGACCCAGTACTTC.